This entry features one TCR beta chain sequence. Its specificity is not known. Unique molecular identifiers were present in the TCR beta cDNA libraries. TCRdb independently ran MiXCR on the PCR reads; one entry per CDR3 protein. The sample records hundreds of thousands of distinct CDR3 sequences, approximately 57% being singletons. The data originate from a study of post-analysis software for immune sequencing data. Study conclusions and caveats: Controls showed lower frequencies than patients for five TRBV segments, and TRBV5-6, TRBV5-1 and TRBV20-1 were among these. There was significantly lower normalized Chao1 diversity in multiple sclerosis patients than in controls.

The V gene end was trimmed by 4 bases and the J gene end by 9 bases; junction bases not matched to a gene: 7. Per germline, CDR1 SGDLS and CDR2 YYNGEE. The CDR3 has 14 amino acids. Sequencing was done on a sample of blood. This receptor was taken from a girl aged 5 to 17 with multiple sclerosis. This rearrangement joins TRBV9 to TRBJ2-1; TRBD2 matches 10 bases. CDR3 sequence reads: CASSYSGGEGEQFF. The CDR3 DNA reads TGTGCCAGCAGCTACAGCGGGGGGGAAGGTGAGCAGTTCTTC.